This TCR beta chain was recorded in a study of glioma-infiltrating T cells. Using RNA template, CDR3s of TCR alpha and beta were amplified with iRepertoire arm-PCR. One-step reverse transcription and amplification started from approximately 100-400 ng of tissue mRNA or PBMC total RNA. TCRdb redid the calling of the multiplex PCR reads with MiXCR, one entry per CDR3 protein. Among 160,000 or so distinct CDR3 sequences listed, about 40% were seen once. Germline assignment: CDR1 KGHDR and CDR2 SFDVKD. J lost 2 bases, V lost 4 bases, and 10 bases had no gene match. This CDR3 is 16 amino acids long. The chain employs TRBV24-1 and TRBJ2-7; TRBD1 matches 7 bases. The source is a human donor with low-grade glioma or glioblastoma, undergoing nonglioma brain surgery, or in good health (not recorded which). Sequencing was carried out using glioma tissue, nonneoplastic brain tissue, or PBMCs (not recorded which). CDR3: CATSDSGQNPPYEQYF. As DNA, the CDR3 is TGTGCCACCAGTGACTCGGGACAGAACCCCCCCTACGAGCAGTACTTC.